These T cell receptor beta chains were read from a single sample in a study of post-analysis software for immune sequencing data. TCRdb itself ran the PCR reads through MiXCR, one entry per CDR3 protein. The repertoire has some 500,000 distinct CDR3 sequences, approximately 45% of them found once; the top ten carry 9% to 14%. Sequenced input: blood. The receptors were sampled from a girl between 10 and 17 years old with multiple sclerosis. CDR3s include the opening cysteine and the closing phenylalanine or tryptophan. The D gene is left open where the match is weak. Clone size appears in some rows only: once, few, many, or a class for an expanded clone.

TRBV7-9,-,-,TRBJ2-1,TGTGCCAGCAGCCATCAGAGTACCCGGGGGCACAGCTCCTACAATGAGCAGTTCTTC,CASSHQSTRGHSSYNEQFF
TRBV19,-,TRBD1,TRBJ1-5,TGTGCCAGCCAAAATACCGGGACAGGGAACAATCAGCCCCAGCATTTT,CASQNTGTGNNQPQHF
TRBV4-1,few,-,TRBJ2-1,TGCGCCAGCAGCCAAGAACCAGGGGTATCCTACAATGAGCAGTTCTTC,CASSQEPGVSYNEQFF
TRBV20-1,few,-,TRBJ2-7,TGCAGTGCTAGAGATCCGACCTACGAGCAGTACTTC,CSARDPTYEQYF
TRBV11-2,few,-,TRBJ2-6,TGTGCCAGCAGCTTTAGGTGGGGGCAGGCTACTGGGGCCAACGTCCTGACTTTC,CASSFRWGQATGANVLTF
TRBV12-3/TRBV12-4,-,-,TRBJ1-5,TGTGCCAGCGCCGCGAATGTAGGGGATCAGCCCCAGCATTTT,CASAANVGDQPQHF
TRBV28,-,-,TRBJ2-7,TGTGCCAGCAGTTTCCCCGGCTACGAGCAGTACTTC,CASSFPGYEQYF
TRBV10-3,few,-,TRBJ2-1,TGTGCCATCAGTGAGTCTGGGGGCTCCTACAATGAGCAGTTCTTC,CAISESGGSYNEQFF
TRBV6-5,-,-,TRBJ1-1,TGTGCCAGCACCCCGGGGGGAGTGACTGAAGCTTTCTTT,CASTPGGVTEAFF
TRBV10-3,-,-,TRBJ2-5,TGTGCCATCAGTGAGTCGTGGAGTGGATGGGAGACCCAGTACTTC,CAISESWSGWETQYF
TRBV29-1,-,-,TRBJ1-1,TGCAGCGTTGTCCCGACAGTGAACACTGAAGCTTTCTTT,CSVVPTVNTEAFF
TRBV3-1,-,-,TRBJ1-2,TGTGCCAGCAGCCAAGAGGGGGCGGCAGGTGGAGGCTACACCTTC,CASSQEGAAGGGYTF
TRBV5-1,few,-,TRBJ1-1,TGCGCCAGCAGCACCGAGGGAGGGACTGAAGCTTTCTTT,CASSTEGGTEAFF
TRBV28,-,-,TRBJ2-7,TGTGCCAGCAGTTTGGACTCAAACTACGAGCAGTACTTC,CASSLDSNYEQYF
TRBV27,few,-,TRBJ2-5,TGTGCCAGCAGAGGGACCAAAGAGACCCAGTACTTC,CASRGTKETQYF
TRBV20-1,-,-,TRBJ2-1,TGCAGTGCTAGAGGGCCCACTAGCAGATACAATGAGCAGTTCTTC,CSARGPTSRYNEQFF
TRBV12-3/TRBV12-4,-,-,TRBJ1-4,TGTGCCAGCAGACGTGACAGCAGAGGTGAAAAACTGTTTTTT,CASRRDSRGEKLFF
TRBV5-1,once,TRBD1,TRBJ1-1,TGCGCCAGCAGCTTGACCGCAGGGGGCAGCACTGAAGCTTTCTTT,CASSLTAGGSTEAFF
TRBV29-1,-,TRBD1,TRBJ2-7,TGCAGCGTTGAAGAAAGTGAGGCGAAACAGGGACAGGGGGGCTACGAGCAGTACTTC,CSVEESEAKQGQGGYEQYF
TRBV4-3,-,TRBD1,TRBJ2-3,TGCGCCAGCAGCCAGAGACAGGGGGCCAGAACAGATACGCAGTATTTT,CASSQRQGARTDTQYF
TRBV12-3/TRBV12-4,few,-,TRBJ1-2,TGTGCCAGCAGTTTATGGACAGCGGCCCCCCAAGGCTACACCTTC,CASSLWTAAPQGYTF
TRBV6-2/TRBV6-3,few,-,TRBJ2-7,TGTGCCAGCAGTTACGGGAGAGACCCGACATACGAGCAGTACTTC,CASSYGRDPTYEQYF
TRBV4-1,-,-,TRBJ2-5,TGCGCCAGCAGCCAAGATCCCCAGGCTGAAGAGACCCAGTACTTC,CASSQDPQAEETQYF
TRBV9,few,TRBD2,TRBJ2-7,TGTGCCAGCAGCGTAGGGGGACTAGCGGTCTACGAGCAGTACTTC,CASSVGGLAVYEQYF
TRBV7-9,-,-,TRBJ1-1,TGTGCCAGCAGCTTAGGGACGACAATGAACACTGAAGCTTTCTTT,CASSLGTTMNTEAFF
TRBV27,-,-,TRBJ2-1,TGTGCCAGCAGTTTGGGGTCCTTCTGGTTCTTC,CASSLGSFWFF